The present T cell receptor beta chain was sequenced within a study of blood T cell repertoires in COVID-19. Study-wide context: T cells, B-cell-depleted T cells, or PBMCs supplied cDNA or gDNA.

The table came from immunoSEQ multiplex PCR; TCRdb's copy has only in-frame clones and leaves some out. The data hold tens of thousands of clones, with more than 70% observed a single time. This sequence was found in a human donor in a cohort sampled during active COVID-19. Material for sequencing was peripheral blood.

The DNA of the CDR3 is TGTGCCAGCAGTTTATCTAGTCGACAGGGGAGCGACGAGCAGTACTTC. Amino acid sequence: CASSLSSRQGSDEQYF. The chain couples TRBV27 to TRBJ2-7, with TRBD1 matching over 8 bases. After removal of 0 bases from V and 5 bases from J, the junction contained 9 bases not matched to a gene. This CDR3 is 16 amino acids long. In germline, CDR1 is MNHEY, CDR2 SMNVEV (reference sequence).